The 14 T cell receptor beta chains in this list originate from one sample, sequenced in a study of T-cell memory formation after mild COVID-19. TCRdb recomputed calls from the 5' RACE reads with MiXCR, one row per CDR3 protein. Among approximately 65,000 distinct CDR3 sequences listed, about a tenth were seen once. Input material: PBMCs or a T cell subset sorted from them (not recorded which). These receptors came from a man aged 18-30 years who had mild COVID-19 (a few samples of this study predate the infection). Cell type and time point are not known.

CDR3 residues: CASSYANRDGYTF. The CDR3 DNA reads TGTGCCAGCAGTTACGCAAATCGGGATGGCTACACCTTC. This sequence joins TRBV6-5 and TRBJ1-2; no firm D call. Germline V gene sequence: CDR1 MNHEY, CDR2 SVGAGI. The CDR3 totals 13 residues. Trimming removed 2 bases from V and 6 bases from J, with 10 bases in between.

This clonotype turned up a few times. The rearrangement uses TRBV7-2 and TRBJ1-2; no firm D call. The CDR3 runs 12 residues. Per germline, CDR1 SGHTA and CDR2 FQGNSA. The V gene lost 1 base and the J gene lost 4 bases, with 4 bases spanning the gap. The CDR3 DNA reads TGTGCCAGCAGCTTAGAGAGCTATGGCTACACCTTC. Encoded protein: CASSLESYGYTF.

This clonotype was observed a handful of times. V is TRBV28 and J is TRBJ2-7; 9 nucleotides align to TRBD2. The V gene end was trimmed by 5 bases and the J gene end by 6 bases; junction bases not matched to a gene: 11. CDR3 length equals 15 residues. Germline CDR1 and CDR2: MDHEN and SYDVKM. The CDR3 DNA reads TGTGCCAGCAGTCGGGCGACTAGGCGGGGGGGCGAGCAGTACGTC. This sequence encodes CASSRATRRGGEQYV.

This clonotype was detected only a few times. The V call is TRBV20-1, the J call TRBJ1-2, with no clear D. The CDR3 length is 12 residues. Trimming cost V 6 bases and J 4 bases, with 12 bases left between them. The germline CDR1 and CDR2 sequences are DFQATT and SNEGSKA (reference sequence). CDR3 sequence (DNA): TGCAGTGCGGGCCGGACCTCCTATGGCTACACCTTC. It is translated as CSAGRTSYGYTF.

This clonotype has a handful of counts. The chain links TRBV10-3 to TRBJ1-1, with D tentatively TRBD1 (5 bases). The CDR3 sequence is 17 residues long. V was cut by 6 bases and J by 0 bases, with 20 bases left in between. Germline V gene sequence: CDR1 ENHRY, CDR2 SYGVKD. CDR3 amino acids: CAISEPFRGGLNTEAFF. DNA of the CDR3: TGTGCCATCAGCGAACCATTTCGCGGGGGTTTGAACACTGAAGCTTTCTTT.

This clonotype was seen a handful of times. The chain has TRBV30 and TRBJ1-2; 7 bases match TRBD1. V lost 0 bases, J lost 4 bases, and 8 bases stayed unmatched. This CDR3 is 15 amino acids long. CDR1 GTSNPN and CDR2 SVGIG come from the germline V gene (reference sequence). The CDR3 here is CAWSVSPTGSYGYTF. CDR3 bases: TGTGCCTGGAGTGTATCGCCGACAGGGTCCTATGGCTACACCTTC.

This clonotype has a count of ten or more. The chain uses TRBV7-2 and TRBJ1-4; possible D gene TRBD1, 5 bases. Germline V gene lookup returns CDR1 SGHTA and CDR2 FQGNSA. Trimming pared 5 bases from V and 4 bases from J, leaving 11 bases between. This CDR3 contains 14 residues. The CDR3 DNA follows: TGTGCCAGCAGCATCACAGGTCTTAATGAAAAACTGTTTTTT. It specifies CASSITGLNEKLFF. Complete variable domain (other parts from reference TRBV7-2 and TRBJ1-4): GAGVSQSPSNKVTEKGKDVELRCDPISGHTALYWYRQSLGQGLEFLIYFQGNSAPDKSGLPSDRFSAERTGGSVSTLTIQRTQQEDSAVYLCASSITGLNEKLFFGSGTQLSVL.

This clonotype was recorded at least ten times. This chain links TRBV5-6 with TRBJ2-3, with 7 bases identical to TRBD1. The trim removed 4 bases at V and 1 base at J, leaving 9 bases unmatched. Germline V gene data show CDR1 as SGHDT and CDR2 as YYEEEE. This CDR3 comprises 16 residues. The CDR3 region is CASSPLGDRGTDTQYF. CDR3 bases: TGTGCCAGCAGCCCCCTAGGGGACAGAGGCACAGATACGCAGTATTTT.

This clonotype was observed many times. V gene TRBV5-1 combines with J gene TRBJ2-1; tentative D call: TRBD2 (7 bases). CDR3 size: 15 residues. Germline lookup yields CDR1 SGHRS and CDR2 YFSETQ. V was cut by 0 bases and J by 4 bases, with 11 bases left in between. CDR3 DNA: TGCGCCAGCAGCTTGGGCGGGGGCGCGTACAATGAGCAGTTCTTC. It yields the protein CASSLGGGAYNEQFF.

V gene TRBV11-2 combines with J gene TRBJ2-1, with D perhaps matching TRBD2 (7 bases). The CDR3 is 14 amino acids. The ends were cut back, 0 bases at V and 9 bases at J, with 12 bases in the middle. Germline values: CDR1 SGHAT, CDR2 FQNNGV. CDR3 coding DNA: TGTGCCAGCAGCTTAGAGAGGGGGGGCAGTGAGCAGTTCTTC. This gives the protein CASSLERGGSEQFF.

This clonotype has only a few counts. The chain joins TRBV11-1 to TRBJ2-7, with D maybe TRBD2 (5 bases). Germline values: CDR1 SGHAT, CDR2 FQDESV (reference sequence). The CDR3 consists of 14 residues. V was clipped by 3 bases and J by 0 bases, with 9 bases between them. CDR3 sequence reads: CASSLVGDSYEQYF. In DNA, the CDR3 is TGTGCCAGCAGCTTGGTCGGGGACTCCTACGAGCAGTACTTC.

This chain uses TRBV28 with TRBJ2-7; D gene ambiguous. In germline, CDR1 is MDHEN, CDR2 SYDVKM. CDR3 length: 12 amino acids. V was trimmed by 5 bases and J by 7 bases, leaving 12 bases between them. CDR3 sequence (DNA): TGTGCCAGCAGTCACAGTGCTCAGGAGCAGTACGTC. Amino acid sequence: CASSHSAQEQYV.

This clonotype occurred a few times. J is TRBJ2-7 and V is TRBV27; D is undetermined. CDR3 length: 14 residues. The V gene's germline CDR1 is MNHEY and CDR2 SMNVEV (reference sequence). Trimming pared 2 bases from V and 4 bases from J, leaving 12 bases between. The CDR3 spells CASSLGAARYEQYF. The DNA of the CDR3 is TGTGCCAGCAGTTTAGGTGCGGCCAGGTACGAGCAGTACTTC.

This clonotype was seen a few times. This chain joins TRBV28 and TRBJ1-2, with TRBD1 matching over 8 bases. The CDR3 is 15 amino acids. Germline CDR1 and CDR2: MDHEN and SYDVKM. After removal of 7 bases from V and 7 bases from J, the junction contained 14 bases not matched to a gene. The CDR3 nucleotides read TGTGCCAGCACTCACCGGGACAGGCGAGTATCTGGCTACACCTTC. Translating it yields CASTHRDRRVSGYTF.